A selection of T cell receptor beta chains follows, all from one sample in a study of T cell responses to AZD1222 COVID-19 vaccine. This table comes from immunoSEQ multiplex PCR, and its TCRdb copy is limited to in-frame clones, with some not included. The sample includes tens of thousands of clones, under 85% of them seen just once. Sample: peripheral blood, taken on day 0 of MenACWY control vaccination. Receptors originate from an adult in good health. Both conserved end residues are part of each CDR3. D genes are given only for firm matches. The size entry is marked missing in some rows and otherwise reads once, few, many or a size class.

TRBV19	NA	15	TRBJ1-6	few	CASSLDSSYNSPLHF	TGTGCCAGTAGCCTTGACAGCTCCTATAATTCACCCCTCCACTTT
TRBV5-1	TRBD2	17	TRBJ2-3	NA	CASSLPGLADLTDTQYF	TGCGCCAGCAGCTTGCCGGGACTAGCGGATCTCACAGATACGCAGTATTTT
TRBV23-1	NA	17	TRBJ2-2	NA	CASSQLPRERRTGELFF	TGCGCCAGCAGTCAATTGCCCAGGGAGCGGCGCACCGGGGAGCTGTTTTTT
TRBV3-1/TRBV3-2	NA	14	TRBJ1-1	NA	CASSQDLRDTEAFF	TGTGCCAGCAGCCAAGATCTACGGGATACCGAAGCTTTCTTT
TRBV9	NA	12	TRBJ2-3	NA	CASSVDFSIQYF	TGTGCCAGCAGCGTAGATTTCTCCATTCAGTATTTT
TRBV7-2	TRBD1	15	TRBJ2-1	NA	CASSLGGTGNNEQFF	TGTGCCAGCAGCTTAGGAGGGACAGGGAACAATGAGCAGTTCTTC
TRBV7-9	TRBD1	18	TRBJ1-4	NA	CASSPGQGASFANEKLFF	TGTGCCAGCAGCCCTGGACAGGGGGCTAGTTTTGCTAATGAAAAACTGTTTTTT
TRBV5-1	NA	14	TRBJ1-1	NA	CASSLAGFHTEAFF	TGCGCCAGCAGCTTGGCCGGATTTCACACTGAAGCTTTCTTT
TRBV30	NA	12	TRBJ2-4	NA	CAWQEPKNIQYF	TGTGCCTGGCAGGAGCCCAAAAACATTCAGTACTTC
TRBV7-2	NA	16	TRBJ2-1	NA	CASSFLPAGFYNEQFF	TGTGCCAGCAGCTTTCTACCAGCGGGTTTTTACAATGAGCAGTTCTTC
TRBV6-1	NA	13	TRBJ1-2	NA	CASSESGKYGYTF	TGTGCCAGCAGTGAGTCAGGGAAATATGGCTACACCTTC
TRBV6-5	NA	14	TRBJ2-2	NA	CASKMAANTGELFF	TGTGCCAGCAAAATGGCAGCTAACACCGGGGAGCTGTTTTTT
TRBV28	TRBD2	15	TRBJ2-7	NA	CASSFLGTRGYEQYF	TGTGCCAGCAGTTTTTTGGGGACTAGGGGGTACGAGCAGTACTTC
TRBV11-2	NA	14	TRBJ2-7	NA	CASSLSPGVYEQYF	TGTGCCAGCAGCTTATCCCCAGGGGTCTACGAGCAGTACTTC
TRBV6-6	NA	14	TRBJ1-2	NA	CASYGTSTNYGYTF	TGTGCCAGCTACGGGACCTCTACTAACTATGGCTACACCTTC
TRBV24-1	NA	17	TRBJ1-4	NA	CATSDPAQEGGVEKLFF	TGTGCCACCAGTGACCCAGCGCAGGAAGGTGGGGTTGAAAAACTGTTTTTT
TRBV5-5	NA	14	TRBJ1-2	NA	CASSLDLTVYGYTF	TGTGCCAGCAGCTTGGATTTGACGGTGTATGGCTACACCTTC
TRBV9	NA	13	TRBJ1-4	NA	CASSVGRNAPLFF	TGTGCCAGCAGCGTAGGTAGGAACGCCCCTTTGTTTTTT